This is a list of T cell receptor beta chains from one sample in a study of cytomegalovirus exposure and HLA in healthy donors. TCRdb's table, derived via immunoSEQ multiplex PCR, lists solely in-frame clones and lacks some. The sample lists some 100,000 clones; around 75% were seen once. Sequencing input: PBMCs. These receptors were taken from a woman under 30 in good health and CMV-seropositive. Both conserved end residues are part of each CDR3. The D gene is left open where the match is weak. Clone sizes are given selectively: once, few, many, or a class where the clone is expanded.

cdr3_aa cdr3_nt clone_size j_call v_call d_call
CASSLAGTSGKETQYF TGTGCCAGCAGCTTAGCGGGGACTAGCGGGAAGGAGACCCAGTACTTC - TRBJ2-5 TRBV7-2 TRBD2
CASRSKREVGSYEQYF TGTGCCAGCAGGTCGAAGCGGGAGGTCGGGTCCTACGAGCAGTACTTC - TRBJ2-7 TRBV7-2 TRBD2
CASSLPGLDGNTQYF TGTGCCAGCAGTCTCCCGGGACTAGATGGAAATACGCAGTATTTT few TRBJ2-3 TRBV6-1 TRBD2
CASSYPRGAMRWRNTEAFF TGTGCCAGCAGTTACCCACGGGGGGCGATGCGATGGAGGAACACTGAAGCTTTCTTT - TRBJ1-1 TRBV28 -
CACGTSGNEQFF TGTGCCTGTGGGACTAGCGGCAATGAGCAGTTCTTC - TRBJ2-1 TRBV6-5 TRBD2
CASSLVQEYTEAFF TGTGCCAGCAGCTTAGTACAGGAGTACACTGAAGCTTTCTTT - TRBJ1-1 TRBV7-9 -
CASSLSSWPTQYF TGTGCCAGCAGCTTATCGTCCTGGCCGACCCAGTACTTC - TRBJ2-5 TRBV7-9 -
CAWSADRVSGNTIYF TGTGCCTGGAGTGCAGACAGAGTCTCTGGAAACACCATATATTTT - TRBJ1-3 TRBV30 -
CASSLVPGGPKETQYF TGTGCCAGCAGCTTAGTCCCAGGAGGGCCAAAAGAGACCCAGTACTTC - TRBJ2-5 TRBV7-2 -
CASSWDRGPYKNIQYF TGTGCCAGCAGCTGGGACAGGGGGCCTTACAAAAACATTCAGTACTTC once TRBJ2-4 TRBV11-3 TRBD1
CASGDAGVSLHEQYF TGTGCCAGCGGCGATGCAGGGGTCTCGCTCCACGAGCAGTACTTC once TRBJ2-7 TRBV11-2 -
CASSTTGTYQETQYF TGTGCCAGTAGTACAACCGGGACATACCAAGAGACCCAGTACTTC once TRBJ2-5 TRBV19 -
CASSFRDSGGDEQFF TGCGCCAGCAGCTTCCGGGACTCCGGTGGGGATGAGCAGTTCTTC - TRBJ2-1 TRBV5-1 -
CASSGTGGITLFEKLFF TGTGCCAGCAGTGGAACGGGGGGAATAACTCTATTCGAAAAACTGTTTTTT few TRBJ1-4 TRBV25-1 -
CASSEEQGGTDTQYF TGTGCCAGCAGTGAAGAACAGGGGGGGACAGATACGCAGTATTTT few TRBJ2-3 TRBV6-1 -
CASSLASTDTQYF TGTGCCAGCAGCTTAGCCTCTACAGATACGCAGTATTTT - TRBJ2-3 TRBV11-3 -
CASSPLGLYGYTF TGTGCCAGCAGTCCCCTGGGCCTCTATGGCTACACCTTC - TRBJ1-2 TRBV27 -
CASSLALDYGYTF TGTGCCAGCAGCTTAGCGTTAGACTATGGCTACACCTTC - TRBJ1-2 TRBV7-8 -
CASSVTSGRAPYNEQFF TGTGCCAGCAGTGTAACTAGCGGGAGGGCTCCATACAATGAGCAGTTCTTC - TRBJ2-1 TRBV6-1 TRBD2
CASSLQGTGNTIYF TGTGCCAGCAGCTTACAGGGAACTGGAAACACCATATATTTT - TRBJ1-3 TRBV7-8 -
CASSLGGLAGLNEQFF TGTGCCAGCAGCTTAGGTGGACTAGCGGGACTAAATGAGCAGTTCTTC - TRBJ2-1 TRBV7-6 TRBD2
CASSRSPGLAGPDTQYF TGTGCCAGCAGCCGTTCGCCGGGACTAGCGGGTCCAGATACGCAGTATTTT - TRBJ2-3 TRBV11-3 TRBD2
CASSKPRENTGELFF TGTGCCAGCAGCAAACCTCGGGAGAACACCGGGGAGCTGTTTTTT - TRBJ2-2 TRBV21-1 -
CASSTWDRVSVEQYF TGTGCCAGCAGTACCTGGGACAGGGTTTCGGTCGAGCAGTACTTC - TRBJ2-7 TRBV28 TRBD1